This T cell receptor (beta chain) was found in a study of esophageal squamous cell carcinoma under preoperative chemotherapy. Study overall: Both tumor-infiltrating lymphocytes and peripheral blood T cells were profiled. General study points: After paclitaxel-nedaplatin, abundant clones were more likely to contract than amplify. Peripheral T cells showed a significant TCR diversity increase after chemotherapy, unlike tumor-infiltrating lymphocytes.

Using its own MiXCR run on the PCR reads, TCRdb lists one record per CDR3 protein. The sample holds about 30,000 distinct CDR3 sequences; about half are singletons and the top ten take roughly 12%. Specified time point: before preoperative PTX-NDP chemotherapy. Patients received paclitaxel-nedaplatin as preoperative chemotherapy before surgery. This clonotype occurred many times. As yet, its antigen is unknown. The CDR3 has 14 amino acids. V shed 5 bases, J shed 4 bases, and the junction held 8 bases outside the gene matches. Germline V gene sequence: CDR1 MNHNS, CDR2 SASEGT. The TCR originated in a human donor with esophageal squamous cell carcinoma. The donor label of this sample is uncertain. V and J are TRBV6-1 and TRBJ2-7; TRBD2 agrees at 7 bases. This specimen was acquired from a patient given preoperative chemotherapy. The CDR3 DNA reads TGTGCCAGCAGTCCAACAGGCGGGGGATACGAGCAGTACTTC. It codes for CASSPTGGGYEQYF.